This T cell receptor (beta chain) is from a study of blood T cell repertoires in COVID-19. Study-wide context: The origin of the acute and convalescent COVID-19 samples was the United States, Italy and Spain. T cells, B-cell-depleted T cells, or PBMCs supplied cDNA or gDNA.

Trimming shortened V by 10 bases and J by 7 bases, and 25 bases separated the two germline ends. The length of the CDR3 is 15 residues. Germline lookup yields CDR1 MDHEN and CDR2 SYDVKM. In the authors' methods: The assay estimated nucleated cells by amplifying reference gene primers. Profiling relied on immunoSEQ multiplex PCR, and the TCRdb table lists in-frame clones only, not all of them. The DNA was the basis for D and trimming; V, J and clone size are from that table. The sample contains 75,000 to 90,000 clones, around 81% of which appear only once. Sequenced input: peripheral blood. This receptor was taken from a man older than 75 with active or convalescent COVID-19. V and J are TRBV28 and TRBJ1-2, with D possibly being TRBD1 (6 bases). The CDR3 coding sequence is TGTGCCATCCTATCGTCCCTGACAGGACCTCGTGGCTACACCTTC. Amino acids: CAILSSLTGPRGYTF.